This entry lists 30 T cell receptor beta chains sequenced from one sample in a study of blood T cells in healthy people across ages. The second PCR ran about 6 to 12 cycles with a sample-barcoded 5' primer and J-beta primers. TCRdb analysed the 5' RACE reads with MiXCR anew, one entry per CDR3 protein. The sample yields about 680,000 distinct CDR3 sequences, 49% seen once. Specimen: blood. These receptors came from a woman aged 55-75 years in good health.

This clonotype has just one count. The V and J genes are TRBV6-5 and TRBJ1-5, with D possibly matching TRBD2 (6 bases). The J call may not be correct, given that the DNA end is closer to TRBJ2-3. Per germline, CDR1 MNHEY and CDR2 SVGAGI. The CDR3 covers 14 residues. The DNA for the CDR3 is TGTGCCAGCAGCGGGGGAATGGGCAATCAGCCCCAGTATTTT. Translated: CASSGGMGNQPQYF.

The chain links TRBV7-9 to TRBJ2-3; 7 positions match TRBD2. Germline loops: CDR1 SEHNR, CDR2 FQNEAQ (reference sequence). V lost 5 bases and J lost 9; bases outside the gene matches: 8. This CDR3 region has 13 residues. CDR3 DNA: TGTGCCAGCAGCGTAGTAGCTAGCGGAACGCAGTATTTT. Its protein product is CASSVVASGTQYF.

This clonotype is labeled as medium-sized. The chain employs TRBV11-2 and TRBJ2-3, with no clear D. Per germline, CDR1 SGHAT and CDR2 FQNNGV. The CDR3 covers 13 residues. V dropped 5 bases and J dropped 5 bases, with 11 bases sitting between them. CDR3 in amino acids: CASSLLLVDTQYF. In DNA, the CDR3 is TGTGCCAGCAGCCTCCTTTTGGTAGATACGCAGTATTTT.

The chain combines TRBV6-2 or TRBV6-3 with TRBJ2-7, with 10 bases identical to TRBD2. The CDR3 covers 17 residues. Looked up from germline, CDR1 is MNHEY and CDR2 is SVGEGT. Trimming took 0 bases from V and 0 from J; bases not matched to a gene: 5. CDR3 sequence reads: CASSYSSGRDLSYEQYF. CDR3 in DNA: TGTGCCAGCAGTTACTCGAGCGGGAGGGACCTCTCCTACGAGCAGTACTTC.

The chain combines TRBV20-1 with TRBJ2-1, with D perhaps being TRBD1 or TRBD2 (5 bases each). From germline, CDR1 is DFQATT and CDR2 SNEGSKA (reference sequence). Trimming shortened V by 3 bases and J by 1 base, and 16 bases separated the two germline ends. The CDR3 contains 16 residues. CDR3 amino acids: CSARSSEGSSYNEQFF. The CDR3, as DNA: TGCAGTGCTAGGAGCTCCGAGGGGAGTTCCTACAATGAGCAGTTCTTC.

V and J are TRBV11-2 and TRBJ2-2; 8 nucleotides align to TRBD1. Per the germline V gene, CDR1 is SGHAT and CDR2 is FQNNGV. V lost 5 bases and J lost 3; bases outside the gene matches: 5. The CDR3 is made up of 15 amino acids. The CDR3, as DNA: TGTGCCAGCAGCATCCTGACAGGGGACACCGGGGAGCTGTTTTTT. Residues: CASSILTGDTGELFF.

This clonotype was seen a single time. This sequence joins TRBV4-2 and TRBJ2-5; no clear D. This CDR3 has 14 amino acids. Germline V gives CDR1 LGHNA, CDR2 YNFKEQ. V lost 0 bases to trimming and J lost 7 bases, with 12 bases between them. The CDR3 region has the DNA TGTGCCAGCAGCCAAGAACCACCAATCGGGACCCAGTACTTC. Amino acids: CASSQEPPIGTQYF.

This clonotype was seen a handful of times. The chain joins TRBV4-3 to TRBJ2-3, with TRBD2 identical over 11 bases. The CDR3 has 18 residues. J gave up 2 bases and V 0 bases, and 7 bases lay outside the gene matches. From germline, CDR1 is LGHNA and CDR2 YSLEER. CDR3 in amino acids: CASSQEGLAGGFTDTQYF. The DNA for the CDR3 is TGCGCCAGCAGCCAAGAAGGGCTAGCGGGAGGTTTCACAGATACGCAGTATTTT.

J is TRBJ2-1 and V is TRBV5-1; the D gene is possibly TRBD2 (6 bases). Trimming pared 4 bases from V and 1 base from J, leaving 18 bases between. The CDR3 extends over 17 amino acids. CDR1 and CDR2 from the germline V gene are SGHRS and YFSETQ. The CDR3 here is CASSTSRRALSYNEQFF. The CDR3 DNA sequence: TGCGCCAGCAGCACCAGCAGGAGGGCCCTGTCCTACAATGAGCAGTTCTTC.

This clonotype was counted only a few times. This chain links TRBV2 with TRBJ2-4; D gene uncertain. Between the trimmed V and J ends, which lost 2 bases and 8 bases, there was a span of 13 bases. The CDR3 extends over 14 amino acids. Germline loops: CDR1 SNHLY, CDR2 FYNNEI. DNA of the CDR3: TGTGCCAGCAGTGAACAACCCTCGGCGGACATTCAGTACTTC. Protein product: CASSEQPSADIQYF.

This clonotype was found a few times. The rearrangement links TRBV10-2 to TRBJ2-7, with 9 bases identical to TRBD2. The CDR3 is 15 amino acids. The trim removed 4 bases at V and 3 bases at J, leaving 7 bases unmatched. Germline V gives CDR1 WSHSY, CDR2 SAAADI. CDR3 sequence reads: CASSGTSSGSYEQYF. The CDR3 region has the DNA TGCGCCAGCAGTGGAACGAGTAGCGGGAGCTACGAGCAGTACTTC.

The V gene is TRBV28, the J gene TRBJ2-4; TRBD2 aligns across 7 bases. The CDR3 covers 15 residues. Trimming at V came to 6 bases and at J to 0 bases, leaving 5 bases not matched to a gene. Germline assignment: CDR1 MDHEN and CDR2 SYDVKM. This chain's CDR3 is CASSGLVLAKNIQYF. Written as DNA, the CDR3 is TGTGCCAGCAGCGGACTAGTGTTAGCCAAAAACATTCAGTACTTC.

The chain is built from TRBV5-6 and TRBJ2-3, with D hard to call. The germline V gene has CDR1 SGHDT and CDR2 YYEEEE. The CDR3 extends over 15 amino acids. V was cut by 5 bases and J by 0 bases, with 13 bases left in between. The chain's CDR3 is CASSRMGISTDTQYF. CDR3 DNA: TGTGCCAGCAGTCGAATGGGGATCAGCACAGATACGCAGTATTTT. The variable domain in full, completed from reference TRBV5-6 and TRBJ2-3, reads DAGVTQSPTHLIKTRGQQVTLRCSPKSGHDTVSWYQQALGQGPQFIFQYYEEEERQRGNFPDRFSGHQFPNYSSELNVNALLLGDSALYLCASSRMGISTDTQYFGPGTRLTVL.

The chain is built from TRBV7-3 and TRBJ2-1; 15 bases match TRBD2. Germline CDR1 reads SGHTA; CDR2 reads FQGTGA. The CDR3 loop spans 19 amino acids. The trim removed 5 bases at V and 0 bases at J, leaving 8 bases unmatched. The CDR3 DNA reads TGTGCCAGCAGCCCGCGGACTAGCGGGAGGGCGAGCTCCTACAATGAGCAGTTCTTC. Encoded protein: CASSPRTSGRASSYNEQFF.

The chain carries TRBV5-1 and TRBJ2-7; D perhaps matches TRBD1 (7 bases). With the DNA end fitting TRBJ2-5 better, the J assignment may be wrong. The CDR3 extends over 15 amino acids. The V gene's germline CDR1 is SGHRS and CDR2 YFSETQ. The CDR3 bases are TGCGCCAGCAGTCGTGGGGGGACAGACAAGGAGACCCAGTACTTC. It translates to CASSRGGTDKETQYF.

This clonotype turned up a few times. The rearrangement links TRBV5-1 to TRBJ2-7, with D hard to call. The CDR3 covers 14 residues. Trimming pared 0 bases from V and 3 bases from J, leaving 10 bases between. CDR1 and CDR2 from the germline V gene are SGHRS and YFSETQ. CDR3 DNA sequence: TGCGCCAGCAGCTTGGACAGTCAAAACTACGAGCAGTACTTC. This translates into CASSLDSQNYEQYF. Variable domain in full (rest from reference TRBV5-1 and TRBJ2-7): KAGVTQTPRYLIKTRGQQVTLSCSPISGHRSVSWYQQTPGQGLQFLFEYFSETQRNKGNFPGRFSGRQFSNSRSEMNVSTLELGDSALYLCASSLDSQNYEQYFGPGTRLTVT.

The V and J genes are TRBV7-9 and TRBJ2-1; 9 bases are shared with TRBD2. The V segment lost 2 bases and the J segment 2 bases; nucleotides outside the gene matches: 4. Germline assignment: CDR1 SEHNR and CDR2 FQNEAQ (reference sequence). This CDR3 region has 16 residues. Here the CDR3 reads CASSLMSSGAYNEQFF. CDR3 in DNA: TGTGCCAGCAGCTTAATGTCTAGCGGGGCCTACAATGAGCAGTTCTTC.

This clonotype has a count of ten or more. The rearrangement links TRBV27 to TRBJ2-5; 9 bases fit TRBD2. Germline V gene data show CDR1 as MNHEY and CDR2 as SMNVEV (reference sequence). This CDR3 has 15 residues. The V and J ends lost 0 bases and 4 bases, in that order; junction bases with no gene match: 3. CDR3 in DNA: TGTGCCAGCAGTTTATCGACACTAGCGGGAGAGACCCAGTACTTC. It yields the protein CASSLSTLAGETQYF.

J is TRBJ1-5 and V is TRBV6-1; 7 nucleotides match TRBD1. The CDR3 extends over 13 amino acids. Germline V gene lookup returns CDR1 MNHNS and CDR2 SASEGT. Trimming cost V 1 base and J 9 bases; bases outside gene matches: 3. CDR3 in DNA: TGTGCCAGCAGTGAAGGACAGGGTTCGCCCCAGCATTTT. Amino acid sequence: CASSEGQGSPQHF.

This clonotype appeared a few times. The chain has TRBV4-3 and TRBJ2-1; D gene unclear. Trimming pared 0 bases from V and 0 bases from J, leaving 9 bases between. The CDR3 covers 16 residues. Germline CDR1 and CDR2: LGHNA and YSLEER. CDR3 sequence: CASSQDFRSSYNEQFF. The CDR3 DNA follows: TGCGCCAGCAGCCAAGATTTCCGTAGCTCCTACAATGAGCAGTTCTTC.

This clonotype has a handful of counts. The chain joins TRBV20-1 to TRBJ2-7, with TRBD2 matching over 7 bases. Trimming at V came to 1 base and at J to 6 bases, leaving 6 bases not matched to a gene. Germline V gene sequence: CDR1 DFQATT, CDR2 SNEGSKA (reference sequence). CDR3 length: 13 residues. DNA for the CDR3: TGCAGTGCTAGAGTGGGAGGGGCCTCCGAGCAGTACTTC. It yields the protein CSARVGGASEQYF.

This clonotype has a count of ten or more. The J gene is TRBJ1-2, the V gene TRBV7-9; D is perhaps TRBD1 (5 bases). The CDR3 is 16 amino acids. CDR1 and CDR2 from the germline V gene are SEHNR and FQNEAQ (reference sequence). Trimming cost V 5 bases and J 0 bases, with 16 bases left between them. Written as DNA, the CDR3 is TGTGCCAGCAGCGGTAGAGGGGAAATTACTAACTATGGCTACACCTTC. Encoded protein: CASSGRGEITNYGYTF. The complete variable domain, with remaining parts taken from reference TRBV7-9 and TRBJ1-2, reads DTGVSQNPRHKITKRGQNVTFRCDPISEHNRLYWYRQTLGQGPEFLTYFQNEAQLEKSRLLSDRFSAERPKGSFSTLEIQRTEQGDSAMYLCASSGRGEITNYGYTFGSGTRLTVV.

This clonotype was counted only a few times. V gene TRBV14 combines with J gene TRBJ1-2, with unresolved D. The V gene's germline CDR1 is SGHDN and CDR2 FVKESK. V lost 1 base, J lost 6 bases, and 9 bases lay in between. The CDR3 consists of 13 residues. The CDR3 coding sequence is TGTGCCAGCAGCCAAGTTACACCCCATGGCTACACCTTC. Residues: CASSQVTPHGYTF.

The gene calls are TRBV28 and TRBJ1-1, with 7 bases identical to TRBD1. The junction had 23 bases not matched to a gene; V was cut back by 6 bases and J by 4 bases. Germline V gene sequence: CDR1 MDHEN, CDR2 SYDVKM. This CDR3 spans 19 amino acids. The CDR3 loop reads CASSGRALQGTKRATEAFF. For the CDR3, the DNA is TGTGCCAGCAGCGGACGCGCGTTACAGGGGACAAAAAGGGCCACTGAAGCTTTCTTT.

The rearrangement joins TRBV29-1 to TRBJ2-1; TRBD2 is a possible D gene (5 bases). Per the germline V gene, CDR1 is SQVTM and CDR2 is ANQGSEA. The CDR3 is 15 residues long. V lost 4 bases and J 0 bases, leaving 13 bases between the germline ends. CDR3 in DNA: TGCAGCGTTGTGGGGAGCTGGTCCTCCTACAATGAGCAGTTCTTC. This gives the protein CSVVGSWSSYNEQFF.

The chain recombines TRBV7-3 with TRBJ2-1; 7 nucleotides line up with TRBD2. The DNA end favors TRBJ2-7, so the J call may be wrong. The CDR3 runs to 15 residues. Per the germline V gene, CDR1 is SGHTA and CDR2 is FQGTGA. The CDR3 region has the DNA TGTGCCAGCAGCCAGACTAGCCCCTCCTACAATGAGCAGTACTTC. This gives the protein CASSQTSPSYNEQYF.

The gene calls are TRBV12-3 or TRBV12-4 and TRBJ1-1, with TRBD1 matching over 9 bases. This CDR3 is 15 amino acids long. The V segment lost 2 bases and the J segment 7 bases; nucleotides outside the gene matches: 8. In DNA, the CDR3 is TGTGCCAGCAGTTTAAGGACAGGGGTGGCCCTTGAAGCTTTCTTT. It codes for CASSLRTGVALEAFF.

A few counts support this clonotype. This chain links TRBV20-1 with TRBJ1-2; no reliable D call. Germline CDR1 DFQATT, CDR2 SNEGSKA (reference sequence). Trimming pared 1 base from V and 5 bases from J, leaving 17 bases between. The CDR3 extends over 15 amino acids. The CDR3: CSARGVRGERYGYTF. The CDR3 DNA follows: TGCAGTGCTAGAGGGGTTCGGGGAGAGCGGTATGGCTACACCTTC.

A few counts support this clonotype. As DNA, the CDR3 is TGTGCCAGCAGCTTAAAGTCTGCGGGAGGGGCAGATACGCAGTATTTT. The encoded protein is CASSLKSAGGADTQYF. This chain uses TRBV7-2 with TRBJ2-3; 9 bases map to TRBD2. The V gene end was trimmed by 2 bases and the J gene end by 4 bases; junction bases not matched to a gene: 7. CDR1 and CDR2 (germline): SGHTA, FQGNSA. The CDR3 extends over 16 amino acids. Full variable domain (remainder filled in from reference TRBV7-2 and TRBJ2-3): GAGVSQSPSNKVTEKGKDVELRCDPISGHTALYWYRQSLGQGLEFLIYFQGNSAPDKSGLPSDRFSAERTGGSVSTLTIQRTQQEDSAVYLCASSLKSAGGADTQYFGPGTRLTVL.

V and J are TRBV12-3 or TRBV12-4 and TRBJ2-3; D ambiguous. CDR3 length: 14 amino acids. V lost 4 bases and J lost 0, with 8 bases in between. The CDR3 sequence is CASSSHPSTDTQYF. The DNA for the CDR3 is TGTGCCAGCAGTTCCCACCCTAGCACAGATACGCAGTATTTT.